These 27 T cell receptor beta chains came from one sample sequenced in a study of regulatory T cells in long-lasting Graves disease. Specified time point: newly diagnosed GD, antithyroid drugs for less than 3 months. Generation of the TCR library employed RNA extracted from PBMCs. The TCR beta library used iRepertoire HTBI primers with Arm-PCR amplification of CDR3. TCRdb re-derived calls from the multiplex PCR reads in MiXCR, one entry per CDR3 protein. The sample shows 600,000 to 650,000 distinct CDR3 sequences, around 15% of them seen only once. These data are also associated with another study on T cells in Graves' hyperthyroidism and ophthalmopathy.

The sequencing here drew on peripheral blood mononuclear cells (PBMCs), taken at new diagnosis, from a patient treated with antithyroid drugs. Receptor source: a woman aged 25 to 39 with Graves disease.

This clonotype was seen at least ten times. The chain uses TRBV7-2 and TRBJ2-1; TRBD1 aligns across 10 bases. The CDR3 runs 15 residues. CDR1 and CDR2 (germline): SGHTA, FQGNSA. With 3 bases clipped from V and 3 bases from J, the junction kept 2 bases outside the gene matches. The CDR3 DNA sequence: TGTGCCAGCAGCTTCGGACAGGGGGGCTACAATGAGCAGTTCTTC. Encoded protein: CASSFGQGGYNEQFF.

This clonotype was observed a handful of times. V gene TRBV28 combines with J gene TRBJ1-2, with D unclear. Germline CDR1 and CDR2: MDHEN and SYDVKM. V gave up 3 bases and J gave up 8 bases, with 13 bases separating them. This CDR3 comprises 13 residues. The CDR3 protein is CASSLGRISGYTF. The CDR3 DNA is TGTGCCAGCAGTTTGGGCAGGATTAGCGGCTACACCTTC.

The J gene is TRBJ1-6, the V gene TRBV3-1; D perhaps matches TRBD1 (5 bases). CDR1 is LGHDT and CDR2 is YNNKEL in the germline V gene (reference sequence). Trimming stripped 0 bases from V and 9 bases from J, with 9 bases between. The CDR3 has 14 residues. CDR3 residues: CASSQDAGASPLHF. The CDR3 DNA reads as TGTGCCAGCAGCCAAGATGCCGGGGCTTCACCCCTCCACTTT.

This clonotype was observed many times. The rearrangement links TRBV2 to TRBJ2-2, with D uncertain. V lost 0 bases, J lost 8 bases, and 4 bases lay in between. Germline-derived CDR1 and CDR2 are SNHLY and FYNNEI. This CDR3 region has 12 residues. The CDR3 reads CASSEAGGELFF. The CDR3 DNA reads TGTGCCAGCAGTGAAGCCGGGGGGGAGCTGTTTTTT.

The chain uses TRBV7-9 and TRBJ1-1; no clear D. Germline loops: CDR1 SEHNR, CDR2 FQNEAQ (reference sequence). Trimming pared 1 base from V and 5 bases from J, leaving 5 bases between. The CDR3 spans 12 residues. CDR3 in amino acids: CASSLEATEAFF. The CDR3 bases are TGTGCCAGCAGCTTAGAGGCTACTGAAGCTTTCTTT.

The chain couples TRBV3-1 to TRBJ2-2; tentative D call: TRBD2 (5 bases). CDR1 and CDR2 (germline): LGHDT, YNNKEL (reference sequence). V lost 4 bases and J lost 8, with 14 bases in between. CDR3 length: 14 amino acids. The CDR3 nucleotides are TGTGCCAGCAGCCCTCCGAGAGGGTTTGGGGAGCTGTTTTTT. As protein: CASSPPRGFGELFF.

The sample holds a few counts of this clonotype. This CDR3 reads CASSTGHAETQYF. DNA of the CDR3: TGTGCCAGTAGTACGGGACACGCTGAGACCCAGTACTTC. The rearrangement uses TRBV19 and TRBJ2-5; D may be TRBD1 (6 bases). Germline V gene data show CDR1 as LNHDA and CDR2 as SQIVND (reference sequence). Between the trimmed V and J ends, which lost 4 bases and 5 bases, there was a span of 11 bases. This CDR3 contains 13 residues.

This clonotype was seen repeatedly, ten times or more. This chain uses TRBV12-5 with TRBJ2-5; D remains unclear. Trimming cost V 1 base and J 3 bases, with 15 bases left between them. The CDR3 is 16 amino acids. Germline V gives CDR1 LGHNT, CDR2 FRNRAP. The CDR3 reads CASGLGPDVWEETQYF. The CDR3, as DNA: TGTGCTAGTGGTTTGGGGCCGGACGTTTGGGAAGAGACCCAGTACTTC.

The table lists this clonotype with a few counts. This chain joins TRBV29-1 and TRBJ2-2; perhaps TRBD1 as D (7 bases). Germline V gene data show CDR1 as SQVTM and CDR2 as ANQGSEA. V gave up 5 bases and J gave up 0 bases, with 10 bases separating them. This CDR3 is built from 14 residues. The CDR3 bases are TGCAGCGTTCCAGGGGGGACGAACACCGGGGAGCTGTTTTTT. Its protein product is CSVPGGTNTGELFF.

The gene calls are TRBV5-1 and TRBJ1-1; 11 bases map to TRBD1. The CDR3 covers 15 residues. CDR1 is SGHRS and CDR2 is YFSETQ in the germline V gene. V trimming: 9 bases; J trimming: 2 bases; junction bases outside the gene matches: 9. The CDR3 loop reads CATGPGTGGNTEAFF. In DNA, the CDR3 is TGCGCCACCGGCCCAGGGACAGGGGGTAACACTGAAGCTTTCTTT.

CDR3 nucleotides: TGTGCCAGCAGTCCCCGGACTAGCGGGGTCACCGAGCAGTACTTC. Residues: CASSPRTSGVTEQYF. V usage is TRBV27 and J usage is TRBJ2-7; TRBD2 aligns across 12 bases. V lost 5 bases, J lost 6 bases, and 8 bases stayed unmatched. CDR1 is MNHEY, CDR2 SMNVEV, per germline (reference sequence). The CDR3 covers 15 residues.

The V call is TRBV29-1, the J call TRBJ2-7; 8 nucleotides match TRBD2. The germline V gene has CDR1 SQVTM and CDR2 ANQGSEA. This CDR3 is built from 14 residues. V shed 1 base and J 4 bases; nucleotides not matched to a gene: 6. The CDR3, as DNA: TGCAGCGTTGAAGCCAGGGGCGGGAGGTACGAGCAGTACTTC. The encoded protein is CSVEARGGRYEQYF.

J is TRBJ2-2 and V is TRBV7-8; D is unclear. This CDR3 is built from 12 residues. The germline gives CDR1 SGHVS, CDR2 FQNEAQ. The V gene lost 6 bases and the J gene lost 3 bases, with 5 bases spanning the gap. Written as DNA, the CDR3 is TGTGCCAGCAGAAAGGACACCGGGGAGCTGTTTTTT. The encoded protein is CASRKDTGELFF.

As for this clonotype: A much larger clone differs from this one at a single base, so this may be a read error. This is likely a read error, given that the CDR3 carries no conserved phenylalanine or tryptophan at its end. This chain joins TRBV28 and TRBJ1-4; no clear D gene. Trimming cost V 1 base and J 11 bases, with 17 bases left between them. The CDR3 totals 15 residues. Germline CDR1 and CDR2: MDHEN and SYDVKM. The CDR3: CASSLSSSGLTKLFL. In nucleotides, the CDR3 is TGTGCCAGCAGTTTATCTAGCAGCGGCCTAACGAAACTGTTTCTT.

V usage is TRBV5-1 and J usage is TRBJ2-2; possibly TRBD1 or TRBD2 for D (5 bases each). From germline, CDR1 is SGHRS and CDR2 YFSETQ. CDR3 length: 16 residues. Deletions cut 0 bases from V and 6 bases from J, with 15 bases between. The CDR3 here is CASSLESGLVSGELFF. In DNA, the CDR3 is TGCGCCAGCAGCTTGGAGTCGGGGCTAGTGTCCGGGGAGCTGTTTTTT.

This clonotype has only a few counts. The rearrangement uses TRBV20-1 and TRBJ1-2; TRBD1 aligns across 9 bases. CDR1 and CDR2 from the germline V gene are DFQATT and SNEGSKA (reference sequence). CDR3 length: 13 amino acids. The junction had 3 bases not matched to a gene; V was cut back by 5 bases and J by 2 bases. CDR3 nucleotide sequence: TGCAGTGCTGAACAGGGGGCCAACTATGGCTACACCTTC. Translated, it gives CSAEQGANYGYTF.

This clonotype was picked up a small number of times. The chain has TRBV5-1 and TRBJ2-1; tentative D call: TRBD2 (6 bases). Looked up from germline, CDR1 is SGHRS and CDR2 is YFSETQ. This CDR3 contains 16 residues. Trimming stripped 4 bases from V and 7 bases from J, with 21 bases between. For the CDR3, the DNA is TGCGCCAGCAGCGTACTCCGGGAGAGTAGGACGAATGAGCAGTTCTTC. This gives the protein CASSVLRESRTNEQFF.

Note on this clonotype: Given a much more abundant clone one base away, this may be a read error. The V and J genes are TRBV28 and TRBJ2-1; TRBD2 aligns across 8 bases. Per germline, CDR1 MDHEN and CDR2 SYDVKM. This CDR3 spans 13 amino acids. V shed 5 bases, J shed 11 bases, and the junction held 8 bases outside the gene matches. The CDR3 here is CASSIGLALQQFF. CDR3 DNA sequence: TGTGCCAGCAGTATAGGACTAGCCCTTCAGCAGTTCTTC.

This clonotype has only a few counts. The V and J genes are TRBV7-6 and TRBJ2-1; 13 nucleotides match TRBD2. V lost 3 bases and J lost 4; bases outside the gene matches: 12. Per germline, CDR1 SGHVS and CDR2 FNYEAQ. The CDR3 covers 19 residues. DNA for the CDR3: TGTGCCAGCAGCTTGAGGACTAGCGGGAGTGTTACGATATACAATGAGCAGTTCTTC. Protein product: CASSLRTSGSVTIYNEQFF.

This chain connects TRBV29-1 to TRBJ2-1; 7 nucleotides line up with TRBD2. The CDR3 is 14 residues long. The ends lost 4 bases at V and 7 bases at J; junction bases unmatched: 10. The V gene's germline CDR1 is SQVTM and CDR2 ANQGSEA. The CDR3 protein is CSVARGRAGNEQFF. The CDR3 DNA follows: TGCAGCGTTGCGCGTGGGAGGGCCGGGAATGAGCAGTTCTTC.

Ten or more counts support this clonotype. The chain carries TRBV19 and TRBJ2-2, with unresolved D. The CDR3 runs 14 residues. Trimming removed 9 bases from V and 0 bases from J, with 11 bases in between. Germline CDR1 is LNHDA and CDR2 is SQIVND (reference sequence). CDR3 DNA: TGTGCCAGCAGAGCATTAACGAACACCGGGGAGCTGTTTTTT. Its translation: CASRALTNTGELFF.

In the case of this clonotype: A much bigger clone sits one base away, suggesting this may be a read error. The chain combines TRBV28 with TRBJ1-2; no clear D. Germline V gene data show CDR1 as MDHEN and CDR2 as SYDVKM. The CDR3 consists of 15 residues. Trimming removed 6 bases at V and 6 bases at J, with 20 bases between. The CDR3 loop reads CASSIPGGSWHGYTF. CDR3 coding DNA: TGTGCCAGCAGCATACCCGGTGGGTCCTGGCATGGCTACACCTTC.

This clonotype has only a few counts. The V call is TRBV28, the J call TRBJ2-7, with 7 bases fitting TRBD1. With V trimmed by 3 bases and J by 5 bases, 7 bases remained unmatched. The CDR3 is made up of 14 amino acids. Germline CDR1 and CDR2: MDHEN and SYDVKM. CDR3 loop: CASSFVQGLHEQYF. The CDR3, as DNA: TGTGCCAGCAGTTTCGTACAGGGGCTACACGAGCAGTACTTC. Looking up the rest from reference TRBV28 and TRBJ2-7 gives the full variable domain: DVKVTQSSRYLVKRTGEKVFLECVQDMDHENMFWYRQDPGLGLRLIYFSYDVKMKEKGDIPEGYSVSREKKERFSLILESASTNQTSMYLCASSFVQGLHEQYFGPGTRLTVT.

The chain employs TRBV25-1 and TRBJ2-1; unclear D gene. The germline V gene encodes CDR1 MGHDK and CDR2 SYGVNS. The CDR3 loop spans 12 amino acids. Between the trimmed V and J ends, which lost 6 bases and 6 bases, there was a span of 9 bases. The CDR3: CASRNSRNEQFF. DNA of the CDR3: TGTGCCAGCAGGAACTCCCGCAATGAGCAGTTCTTC.

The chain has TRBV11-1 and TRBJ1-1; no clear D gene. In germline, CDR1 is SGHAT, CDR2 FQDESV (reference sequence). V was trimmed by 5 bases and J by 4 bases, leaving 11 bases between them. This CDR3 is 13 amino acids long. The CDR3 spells CASSAQDPTEAFF. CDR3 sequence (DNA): TGTGCCAGCAGCGCTCAGGATCCCACTGAAGCTTTCTTT.

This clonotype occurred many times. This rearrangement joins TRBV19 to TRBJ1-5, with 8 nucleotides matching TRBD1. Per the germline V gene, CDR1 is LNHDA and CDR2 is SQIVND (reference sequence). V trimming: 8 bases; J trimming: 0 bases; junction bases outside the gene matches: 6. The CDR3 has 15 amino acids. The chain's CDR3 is CASDRGGRSNQPQHF. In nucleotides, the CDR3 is TGTGCCAGTGACAGGGGCGGACGTAGCAATCAGCCCCAGCATTTT.

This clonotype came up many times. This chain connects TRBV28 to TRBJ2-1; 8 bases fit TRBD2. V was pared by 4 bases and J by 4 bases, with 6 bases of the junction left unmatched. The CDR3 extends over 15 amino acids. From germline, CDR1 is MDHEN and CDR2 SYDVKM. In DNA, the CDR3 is TGTGCCAGCAGTTCCTGGACTAGCAATTACAATGAGCAGTTCTTC. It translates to CASSSWTSNYNEQFF.